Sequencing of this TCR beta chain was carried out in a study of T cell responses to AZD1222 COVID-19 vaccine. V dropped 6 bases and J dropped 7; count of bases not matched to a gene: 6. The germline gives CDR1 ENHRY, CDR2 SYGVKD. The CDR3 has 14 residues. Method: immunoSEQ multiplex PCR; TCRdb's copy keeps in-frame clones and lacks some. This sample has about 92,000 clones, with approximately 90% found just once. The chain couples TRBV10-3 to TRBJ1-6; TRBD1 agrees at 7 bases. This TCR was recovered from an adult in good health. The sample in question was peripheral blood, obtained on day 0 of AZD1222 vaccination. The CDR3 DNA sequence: TGTGCCATCAGGGGAAAGGGGGCAAATTCACCCCTCCACTTT. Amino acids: CAIRGKGANSPLHF.